One and the same sample provided the 18 T cell receptor beta chains below, sequenced in a study of blood T cell repertoires in COVID-19. Clones were sequenced by immunoSEQ multiplex PCR, and TCRdb holds only the in-frame ones, with some missing. Found here are 110,000 or so clones, around 86% of them singletons; the top ten hold roughly 4.2%. Sequences were obtained from peripheral blood. The receptors originated from a man aged 50 to 60 with acute or convalescent COVID-19.

This chain connects TRBV3-1 (or the pseudogene TRBV3-2) to TRBJ1-1; no firm D call. From germline, CDR1 is LGHDT and CDR2 YNNKEL (reference sequence). This CDR3 has 14 amino acids. Deletions cut 0 bases from V and 2 bases from J, with 7 bases between. The CDR3 loop is CASSQDLVNTEAFF. CDR3 nucleotides: TGTGCCAGCAGCCAAGACTTAGTTAACACTGAAGCTTTCTTT.

The chain links TRBV27 to TRBJ2-1, with 11 bases matching TRBD1. Germline V lookup: CDR1 MNHEY, CDR2 SMNVEV (reference sequence). The junction had 5 bases not matched to a gene; V was cut back by 4 bases and J by 9 bases. This CDR3 spans 14 amino acids. CDR3 amino acids: CASSWDRGVGEQFF. The CDR3, as DNA: TGTGCCAGCAGTTGGGACAGGGGGGTTGGTGAGCAGTTCTTC.

V and J are TRBV6-5 and TRBJ1-3; D not resolved. Germline loops: CDR1 MNHEY, CDR2 SVGAGI. The V end lost 7 bases, the J end lost 9 bases, and 10 bases lay between the germline ends. This CDR3 comprises 11 residues. CDR3 bases: TGTGCCAGCACCCCCCGGGGCACCATATATTTT. Amino acids: CASTPRGTIYF.

The gene calls are TRBV11-2 and TRBJ2-7, with 11 nucleotides matching TRBD1. Trimming at V came to 5 bases and at J to 2 bases, leaving 2 bases not matched to a gene. Germline lookup yields CDR1 SGHAT and CDR2 FQNNGV. The length of the CDR3 is 14 residues. The CDR3 region is CASSVGQGAYEQYF. The CDR3 DNA is TGTGCCAGCAGCGTGGGACAGGGGGCCTACGAGCAGTACTTC.

The chain employs TRBV13 and TRBJ2-1, with D possibly being TRBD2 (7 bases). V was shortened by 3 bases and J by 6 bases, with 15 bases between the two germline ends. Per the germline V gene, CDR1 is PRHDT and CDR2 is FYEKMQ (reference sequence). This CDR3 contains 15 residues. This CDR3 is CASSFKQGGFNEQFF. CDR3 nucleotides: TGTGCCAGCAGCTTCAAACAGGGAGGGTTCAATGAGCAGTTCTTC.

This chain connects TRBV19 to TRBJ2-4; TRBD2 matches 8 bases. The CDR3 sequence is 13 residues long. Germline V gene data show CDR1 as LNHDA and CDR2 as SQIVND (reference sequence). V shed 4 bases and J 4 bases; nucleotides not matched to a gene: 0. The CDR3 spells CASSTGGKNIQYF. The CDR3 DNA reads as TGTGCCAGTAGTACGGGGGGGAAAAACATTCAGTACTTC.

The chain has TRBV3-1 (or the pseudogene TRBV3-2) and TRBJ2-1, with 7 bases fitting TRBD2. Germline V gene data show CDR1 as LGHDT and CDR2 as YNNKEL (reference sequence). The ends lost 0 bases at V and 7 bases at J; junction bases unmatched: 6. This CDR3 region has 15 residues. DNA for the CDR3: TGTGCCAGCAGCCAAGATCGGCTAGCGGTGAATGAGCAGTTCTTC. Translated, it gives CASSQDRLAVNEQFF.

The chain recombines TRBV7-2 with TRBJ2-2, with D uncertain. V was shortened by 3 bases and J by 4 bases, with 6 bases between the two germline ends. The CDR3 totals 13 residues. Germline V gene data show CDR1 as SGHTA and CDR2 as FQGNSA. CDR3 in amino acids: CASSFFSTGELFF. In DNA, the CDR3 is TGTGCCAGCAGCTTTTTCTCCACCGGGGAGCTGTTTTTT.

The V call is TRBV5-5, the J call TRBJ1-1; 8 bases line up with TRBD1. Germline V gives CDR1 SGHKS, CDR2 YYEKEE (reference sequence). The ends lost 4 bases at V and 11 bases at J; junction bases unmatched: 7. CDR3 length: 12 amino acids. The CDR3 is CASSARTGRAFF. In DNA form, the CDR3 reads TGTGCCAGCAGCGCTAGGACAGGGAGGGCTTTCTTT.

The chain uses TRBV7-9 and TRBJ2-3; TRBD2 is a possible D gene (6 bases). This CDR3 has 15 amino acids. Germline CDR1 reads SEHNR; CDR2 reads FQNEAQ (reference sequence). Deletions cut 4 bases from V and 2 bases from J, with 13 bases between. CDR3 loop: CASSSSGGATDTQYF. CDR3 sequence (DNA): TGTGCCAGCAGCTCTTCCGGGGGAGCCACAGATACGCAGTATTTT.

The rearrangement uses TRBV19 and TRBJ1-1; D may be TRBD1 (6 bases). The V end lost 7 bases, the J end lost 5 bases, and 17 bases lay between the germline ends. There are 14 residues in the CDR3. The germline V gene has CDR1 LNHDA and CDR2 SQIVND (reference sequence). Here the CDR3 DNA reads TGTGCCAGTACCCCCTCCGGGGGGCGAACTGAAGCTTTCTTT. Amino acids: CASTPSGGRTEAFF.

This clone was picked up many times. V usage is TRBV30 and J usage is TRBJ1-1; TRBD1 might be the D (5 bases). V gave up 3 bases and J gave up 3 bases, with 14 bases separating them. The CDR3 totals 14 residues. The germline V gene encodes CDR1 GTSNPN and CDR2 SVGIG (reference sequence). The chain's CDR3 is CAWRWGDEDTEAFF. In DNA form, the CDR3 reads TGTGCCTGGAGATGGGGGGATGAGGACACTGAAGCTTTCTTT. Full variable domain (remainder filled in from reference TRBV30 and TRBJ1-1): SQTIHQWPATLVQPVGSPLSLECTVEGTSNPNLYWYRQAAGRGLQLLFYSVGIGQISSEVPQNLSASRPQDRQFILSSKKLLLSDSGFYLCAWRWGDEDTEAFFGQGTRLTVV.

V gene TRBV28 combines with J gene TRBJ1-5; unclear D gene. Germline CDR1 MDHEN, CDR2 SYDVKM. This CDR3 is built from 13 residues. Trimming left V 8 bases short and J 4 bases short, with 12 bases between. CDR3 residues: CASRGTFNQPQHF. The CDR3 coding sequence is TGTGCCAGCCGCGGCACTTTTAATCAGCCCCAGCATTTT.

V and J are TRBV30 and TRBJ2-3; TRBD2 might be the D (5 bases). Germline V lookup: CDR1 GTSNPN, CDR2 SVGIG (reference sequence). The CDR3 consists of 12 residues. V shed 0 bases and J shed 5 bases, with 6 bases lying between them. The CDR3 reads CAWSVLEDTQYF. Written as DNA, the CDR3 is TGTGCCTGGAGTGTACTAGAAGATACGCAGTATTTT.

The chain joins TRBV10-3 to TRBJ2-7, with 9 bases fitting TRBD1. The length of the CDR3 is 15 residues. From germline, CDR1 is ENHRY and CDR2 SYGVKD. Trimming removed 6 bases from V and 3 bases from J; junction bases left unmatched: 9. The CDR3 DNA reads TGTGCCATCAGACACCCGGGACAGGGCGTCTACGAGCAGTACTTC. Encoded protein: CAIRHPGQGVYEQYF.

The V call is TRBV28, the J call TRBJ1-5; possibly TRBD1 for D (6 bases). The CDR3 sequence is 13 residues long. Trimming removed 8 bases from V and 2 bases from J, with 10 bases in between. From germline, CDR1 is MDHEN and CDR2 SYDVKM. The CDR3 nucleotides read TGTGCCAGCGCTCGACAGGGCAATCAGCCCCAGCATTTT. Translating gives CASARQGNQPQHF.

The chain couples TRBV11-2 to TRBJ1-6; D is uncertain. The germline CDR1 and CDR2 sequences are SGHAT and FQNNGV. Trimming removed 5 bases from V and 9 bases from J, with 14 bases in between. CDR3 length: 14 residues. CDR3 residues: CASSAILSGSPLHF. The CDR3 DNA is TGTGCCAGCAGCGCCATCCTGTCGGGTTCACCCCTCCACTTT.

The chain is built from TRBV29-1 and TRBJ1-1; 9 bases agree with TRBD1. Trimming at V came to 6 bases and at J to 5 bases, leaving 4 bases not matched to a gene. The germline V gene encodes CDR1 SQVTM and CDR2 ANQGSEA. The CDR3 is 12 residues long. CDR3 sequence (DNA): TGCAGCGTGGACAGGGGTTTGACTGAAGCTTTCTTT. The encoded protein is CSVDRGLTEAFF.